This T cell receptor (beta chain) was captured in a study of CD8 T cells in Susac syndrome. Study outcomes and limitations: The study acknowledged a relatively small number of individuals in its TCR sequencing and HLA analysis. No clonal expansion appeared among CD4+ T cells in Susac patients.

The RNA, roughly 0.45 to 1 ug, was put through reverse transcription using random hexamers. The immunoSEQ assay covered 54 Vbeta and 13 Jbeta segments for CDR3. MiXCR, run by TCRdb on the immunoSEQ multiplex PCR reads, gives a single entry per CDR3 protein. The sample includes about 200,000 distinct CDR3 sequences, over 75% seen only once; the top ten take about 0.09%. Concerning this clonotype itself: What it recognizes is unknown.

The length of the CDR3 is 13 residues. Trimming removed 6 bases at V and 1 base at J, with 9 bases between. This clonotype was sampled from a human donor with Susac syndrome. The sequencing sample was made of CD4+ T cells from PBMCs. The chain has TRBV12-3 or TRBV12-4 and TRBJ1-2; D is uncertain. The CDR3 protein is CASSPGGNYGYTF. CDR3 coding DNA: TGTGCCAGCAGCCCCGGCGGTAACTATGGCTACACCTTC.